The clone carrying this T cell receptor (beta chain) was recorded a few times. Its cognate antigen is unknown. This specimen comes from a study of blood T cells in healthy people across ages. Regarding the study as a whole: The percentage of naive T cells correlated strongly with TCR beta diversity.

V shed 5 bases, J shed 1 base, and the junction held 9 bases outside the gene matches. The length of the CDR3 is 16 residues. Germline lookup yields CDR1 DFQATT and CDR2 SNEGSKA (reference sequence). Alongside a J-beta primer mix, a sample-barcoded 5' primer served in a second PCR lasting about 6 to 12 cycles. From each sample, at least 2.5 million paired-end reads containing CDR3 were obtained. TCRdb re-called the 5' RACE reads with MiXCR, one entry per CDR3 protein. The sample gives a few hundred thousand distinct CDR3 sequences, about 26% of which show up once; about 3.3% is in the top ten. This sample was shared with a second study, whose subject was T cells of mothers and their children.

The TCR comes from a boy younger than 10 in good health. The specimen sequenced was blood. V gene TRBV20-1 combines with J gene TRBJ2-3; 10 bases align to TRBD1. Here the CDR3 reads CSASSPGTGGTDTQYF. The DNA of the CDR3 is TGCAGTGCTTCCAGCCCCGGGACAGGGGGCACAGATACGCAGTATTTT.